The rows below give T cell receptor beta chains drawn from one sample of a study of blood T cell repertoires in COVID-19. Only in-frame clones appear in the TCRdb table, and some are missing; sequencing was by immunoSEQ multiplex PCR. The table records about 310,000 clones, about nine tenths of them present only once. Sample: peripheral blood. These receptors were collected from a man between 18 and 35 years old with active or convalescent COVID-19. Each CDR3 is given without its conserved first and last residue. The size of a clone is reported for some rows only, either as once, few or many, or as a class for expanded clones.

V	J	size	CDR3
TRBV6-2/TRBV6-3	TRBJ2-7	-	ASSTRTSSYEQY
TRBV28	TRBJ1-2	-	ASSWRQYGYT
TRBV6-5	TRBJ2-1	-	ATPLASSYNEQF
TRBV7-9	TRBJ1-3	-	ASSARTGAGNTIY
TRBV11-2	TRBJ2-5	-	ASSFTTSGGETQY
TRBV18	TRBJ2-7	-	ASSPRTVFSYEQY
TRBV27	TRBJ2-2	-	ASSLVLGQGITGELF
TRBV2	TRBJ2-2	-	ASKGTAGTGELF
TRBV27	TRBJ2-1	once	ASSLSGGTTYNEQF
TRBV28	TRBJ1-2	few	AIDTGRGGYT
TRBV4-1	TRBJ1-1	-	ASSRGQGAYTEAF
TRBV7-2	TRBJ2-3	-	ASSTVVFRGRALDTQY
TRBV2	TRBJ1-1	-	ASSETTGWRNTEAF
TRBV5-1	TRBJ1-1	-	ASSLWGRSGTEAF
TRBV11-2	TRBJ2-5	-	ASSLGQQETQY
TRBV6-2/TRBV6-3	TRBJ1-1	-	ASSYQGMNTEAF
TRBV6-1	TRBJ2-3	-	ASSGSESWGLAGGSPTQY
TRBV9	TRBJ1-1	-	ASSATVAGRAF
TRBV10-1	TRBJ2-2	-	ASSRDRGNTGELF
TRBV27	TRBJ2-7	few	ASSSTGTGGFYEQY
TRBV5-1	TRBJ1-5	few	ASSLAGLGDSNQPQH
TRBV27	TRBJ1-1	few	ASSFVGGTEAF
TRBV7-2	TRBJ2-3	-	ASSFQSGGGLADTQY
TRBV6-6	TRBJ1-2	-	ASSYRQGSGYT